This T cell receptor (beta chain) appears in the sequencing data of a study of blood T cell repertoires in COVID-19 (TCRdb year 2020). Background for the entire study: Samples covering the acute and convalescent phases of COVID-19 were provided by collaborators in the United States, Italy and Spain. Samples were obtained from the ongoing ImmuneRACE study (first 160 participants) and from approximately 1,200 subjects provided by 6 global collaborators. A freely available public database, intended as a resource for researchers studying the immune response to SARS-CoV-2, is where the repertoires were released. Subjects who had been exposed to COVID-19, were actively infected with it, or had recovered from it provided the deeply sampled blood TCRbeta repertoires that made up the dataset. The prospective study material was composed of cDNA or gDNA derived from T cells, B-cell-depleted T cells, or PBMCs. HLA class I and class II types, where available, came from metadata supplied by the sample provider rather than from assay-based typing. Nearly every sample came with metadata listing a de-identified subject ID, COVID-19 status, age in years and sex. The study at large found these results: The amount of clinical and demographic metadata varied by source and participant and was provided uncurated.

In regard to this clone: Its specific antigen is unknown. No per-base quality is available; no much larger clone lies one base away.

Collaborating institutions collected whole blood in K2EDTA tubes following their own protocols. For TCRbeta analysis, collaborators shipped samples in one of three forms: frozen whole blood, isolated PBMCs, or DNA extracted from either of those sample types. TCRbeta CDR3 regions were amplified from genomic DNA by means of the immunoSEQ Assay, a bias-controlled multiplex PCR. The original methods were these. Nucleated cell counts per sample were estimated from amplification of reference gene primers within the assay. To quantify the absolute abundance of each unique TCRbeta CDR3 rearrangement, sequence reads were collapsed and filtered. For each sample, productive Simpson clonality was calculated by taking the square root of Simpson's diversity index across productive rearrangements. The table was pulled from immuneACCESS by TCRdb, which kept in-frame rearrangements only. Such tables lose some clones; where checked, under half of the loss comes from unresolved V genes, and the rest has no known cause. That table gives V, J and clone size, and the DNA gave D and trimming. The sample table contains under 300,000 clones; only one count was recorded for 85% to 90% of them. Of the sample, less than 15% is held by the ten largest clones.

The source is a human donor in a cohort sampled during active COVID-19. Sequencing was carried out using peripheral blood.

The CDR3 loop reads CSVLPGQPETQYF. The DNA sequence is given as TGCAGCGTTCTCCCGGGACAACCGGAGACCCAGTACTTC. The sequence joins TRBV29-1 to TRBJ2-5; the D region possibly corresponds to TRBD1 (6 bases align). From the cysteine through the phenylalanine, the CDR3 covers 13 amino acids. Of the read, only the CDR3 DNA is kept; its 39 bases are in frame from base 1. As encoded in the germline V gene, CDR1 is SQVTM while CDR2 is ANQGSEA. At the junction V is shortened by 5 bases and J by 5 bases, with 15 bases in between.